This TCR beta chain was sequenced in a study of T cell repertoires in cytomegalovirus infection. Study-wide context: Public signatures in TCR beta pointed to CMV infection and matching HLA type. Regarding the study as a whole: Cumulative frequency (of public TCR beta family members) identified carriers of CMV plus the relevant HLA. In two of eight donors, the top clonotype was HLA-C-restricted CMV-specific.

Comment on this clonotype: The antigen is not known.

TCRdb itself ran the reads through MiXCR, one entry per CDR3 protein. The table has under 300,000 distinct CDR3 sequences, 17% seen once. The receptor was derived from a human donor in good health (CMV status not recorded). Some clones in this sample may be carry-over from other donors' samples. What was sequenced was CD8+ T cells from PBMCs.

The CDR3 coding sequence is TGTGCCAGCAGTTTAACGGGTCTTGGAAGCGAGCAGTACTTC. It encodes CASSLTGLGSEQYF. The chain links TRBV27 to TRBJ2-7; D remains ambiguous. The CDR3 extends over 14 amino acids. Germline V gives CDR1 MNHEY, CDR2 SMNVEV (reference sequence). V lost 2 bases to trimming and J lost 6 bases, with 14 bases between them.